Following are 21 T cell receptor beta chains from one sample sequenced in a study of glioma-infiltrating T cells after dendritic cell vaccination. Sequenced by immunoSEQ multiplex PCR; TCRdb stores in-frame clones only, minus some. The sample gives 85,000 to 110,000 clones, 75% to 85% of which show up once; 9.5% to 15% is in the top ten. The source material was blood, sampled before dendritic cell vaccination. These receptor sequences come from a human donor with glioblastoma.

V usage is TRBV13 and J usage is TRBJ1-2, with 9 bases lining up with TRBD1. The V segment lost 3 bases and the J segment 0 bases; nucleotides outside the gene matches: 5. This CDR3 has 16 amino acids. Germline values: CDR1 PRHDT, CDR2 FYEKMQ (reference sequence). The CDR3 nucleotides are TGTGCCAGCAGCTTTTCCACAGGGGGCGCTAACTATGGCTACACCTTC. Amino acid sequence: CASSFSTGGANYGYTF.

DNA of the CDR3: TGTGCCAGCAGTGCTGGTCGGGGGGGCCAAGAGACCCAGTACTTC. It yields the protein CASSAGRGGQETQYF. The rearrangement joins TRBV25-1 to TRBJ2-5, with 8 bases lining up with TRBD2. Trimming at V came to 4 bases and at J to 1 base, leaving 5 bases not matched to a gene. From germline, CDR1 is MGHDK and CDR2 SYGVNS. The CDR3 contains 15 residues.

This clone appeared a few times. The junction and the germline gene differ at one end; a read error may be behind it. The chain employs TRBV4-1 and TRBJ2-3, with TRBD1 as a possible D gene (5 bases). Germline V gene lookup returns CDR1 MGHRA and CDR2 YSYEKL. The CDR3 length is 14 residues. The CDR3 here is CASQDTTSTDTQYF. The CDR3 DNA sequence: TGTGCCAGCCAGGACACCACTAGCACAGATACGCAGTATTTT.

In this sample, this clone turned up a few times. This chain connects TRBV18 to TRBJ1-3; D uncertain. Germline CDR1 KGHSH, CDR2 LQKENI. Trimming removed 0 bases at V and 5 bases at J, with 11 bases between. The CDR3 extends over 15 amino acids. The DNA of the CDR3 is TGTGCCAGCTCACCACCGACGGGGTTCAGAAACACCATATATTTT. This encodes CASSPPTGFRNTIYF.

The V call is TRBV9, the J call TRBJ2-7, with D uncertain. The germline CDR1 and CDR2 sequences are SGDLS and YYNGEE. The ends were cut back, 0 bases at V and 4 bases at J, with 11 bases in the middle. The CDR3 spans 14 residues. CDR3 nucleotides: TGTGCCAGCAGCGTAGCTACAGTTCCATACGAGCAGTACTTC. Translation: CASSVATVPYEQYF.

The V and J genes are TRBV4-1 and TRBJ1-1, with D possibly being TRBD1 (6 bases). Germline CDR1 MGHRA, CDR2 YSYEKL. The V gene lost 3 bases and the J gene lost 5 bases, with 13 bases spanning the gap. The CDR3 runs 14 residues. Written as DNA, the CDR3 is TGCGCCAGCAGCCATTTCAGGGGACGGACTGAAGCTTTCTTT. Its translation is CASSHFRGRTEAFF.

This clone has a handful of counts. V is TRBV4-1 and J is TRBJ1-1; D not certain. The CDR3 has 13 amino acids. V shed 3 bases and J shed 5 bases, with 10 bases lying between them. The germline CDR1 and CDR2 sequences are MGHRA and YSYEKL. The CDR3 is CASSHGGLTEAFF. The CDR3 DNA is TGCGCCAGCAGCCATGGCGGATTAACTGAAGCTTTCTTT.

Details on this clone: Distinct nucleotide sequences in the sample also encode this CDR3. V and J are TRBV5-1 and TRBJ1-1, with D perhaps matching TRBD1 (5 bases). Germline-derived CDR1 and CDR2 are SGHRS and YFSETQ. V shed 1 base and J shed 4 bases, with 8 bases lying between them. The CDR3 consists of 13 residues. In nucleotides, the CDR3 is TGCGCCAGCAGCTTGAGGGGCGGCACTGAAGCTTTCTTT. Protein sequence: CASSLRGGTEAFF.

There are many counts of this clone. The chain's CDR3 is CASSGETADTQYF. Written as DNA, the CDR3 is TGTGCCAGCAGTGGGGAGACTGCAGATACGCAGTATTTT. This chain connects TRBV2 to TRBJ2-3; perhaps TRBD2 as D (5 bases). Germline V gives CDR1 SNHLY, CDR2 FYNNEI. The CDR3 is 13 amino acids. V was shortened by 4 bases and J by 4 bases, with 9 bases between the two germline ends. Looking up the rest from reference TRBV2 and TRBJ2-3 gives the full variable domain: EPEVTQTPSHQVTQMGQEVILRCVPISNHLYFYWYRQILGQKVEFLVSFYNNEISEKSEIFDDQFSVERPDGSNFTLKIRSTKLEDSAMYFCASSGETADTQYFGPGTRLTVL.

CDR3 sequence reads: CASSLGVTGEGAEAFF. The CDR3 DNA follows: TGTGCCAGCAGCTTAGGGGTTACGGGGGAAGGCGCTGAAGCTTTCTTT. The J gene is TRBJ1-1, the V gene TRBV7-8; possibly TRBD1 for D (5 bases). Germline CDR1 is SGHVS and CDR2 is FQNEAQ. The CDR3 extends over 16 amino acids. The V end was cut by 1 base, the J end by 6 bases, with 18 bases between.

The CDR3 loop is CASSLEGAGVQETQYF. Written as DNA, the CDR3 is TGTGCCAGCAGCTTGGAAGGAGCGGGGGTCCAAGAGACCCAGTACTTC. This sequence joins TRBV5-6 and TRBJ2-5, with TRBD2 identical over 8 bases. This CDR3 is 16 amino acids long. CDR1 and CDR2 from the germline V gene are SGHDT and YYEEEE. Unmatched junction bases numbered 5, after V lost 0 bases and J lost 1 base.

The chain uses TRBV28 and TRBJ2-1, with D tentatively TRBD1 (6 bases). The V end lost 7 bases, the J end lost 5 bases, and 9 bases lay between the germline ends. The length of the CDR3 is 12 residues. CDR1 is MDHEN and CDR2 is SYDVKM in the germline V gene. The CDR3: CASKTGDNEQFF. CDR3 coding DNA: TGTGCCAGCAAGACAGGCGACAATGAGCAGTTCTTC. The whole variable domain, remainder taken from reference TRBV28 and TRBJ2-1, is DVKVTQSSRYLVKRTGEKVFLECVQDMDHENMFWYRQDPGLGLRLIYFSYDVKMKEKGDIPEGYSVSREKKERFSLILESASTNQTSMYLCASKTGDNEQFFGPGTRLTVL.

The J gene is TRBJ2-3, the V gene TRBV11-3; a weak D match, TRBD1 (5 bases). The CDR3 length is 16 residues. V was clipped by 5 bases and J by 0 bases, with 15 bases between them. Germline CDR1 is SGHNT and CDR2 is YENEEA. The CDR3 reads CASSHRGPQSTDTQYF. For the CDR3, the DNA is TGTGCCAGCAGCCATAGGGGCCCGCAGAGCACAGATACGCAGTATTTT.

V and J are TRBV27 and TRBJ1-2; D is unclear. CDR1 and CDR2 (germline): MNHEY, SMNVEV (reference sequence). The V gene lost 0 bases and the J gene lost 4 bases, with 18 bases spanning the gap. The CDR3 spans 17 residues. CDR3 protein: CASSLSPAARDGYGYTF. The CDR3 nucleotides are TGTGCCAGCAGTTTATCACCGGCCGCACGGGATGGCTATGGCTACACCTTC.

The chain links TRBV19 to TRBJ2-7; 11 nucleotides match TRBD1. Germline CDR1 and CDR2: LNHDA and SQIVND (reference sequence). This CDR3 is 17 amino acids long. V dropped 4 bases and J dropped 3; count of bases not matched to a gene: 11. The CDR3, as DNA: TGTGCCAGTAGTAAATACGCCGGGACAGGGGGATACTACGAGCAGTACTTC. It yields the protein CASSKYAGTGGYYEQYF.

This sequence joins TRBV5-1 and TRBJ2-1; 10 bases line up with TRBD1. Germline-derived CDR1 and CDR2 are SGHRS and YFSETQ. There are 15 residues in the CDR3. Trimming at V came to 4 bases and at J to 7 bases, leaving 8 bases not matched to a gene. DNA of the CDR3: TGCGCCAGCAGCCTGATGACAGGGGGCTTGAATGAGCAGTTCTTC. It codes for CASSLMTGGLNEQFF. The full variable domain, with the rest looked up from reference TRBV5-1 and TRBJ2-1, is KAGVTQTPRYLIKTRGQQVTLSCSPISGHRSVSWYQQTPGQGLQFLFEYFSETQRNKGNFPGRFSGRQFSNSRSEMNVSTLELGDSALYLCASSLMTGGLNEQFFGPGTRLTVL.

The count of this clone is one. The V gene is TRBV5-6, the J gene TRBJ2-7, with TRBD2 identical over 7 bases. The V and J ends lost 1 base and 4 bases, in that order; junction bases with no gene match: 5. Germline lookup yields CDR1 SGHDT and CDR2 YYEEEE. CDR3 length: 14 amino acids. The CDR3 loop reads CASSLIGGWYEQYF. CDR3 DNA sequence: TGTGCCAGCAGCTTGATCGGGGGGTGGTACGAGCAGTACTTC.

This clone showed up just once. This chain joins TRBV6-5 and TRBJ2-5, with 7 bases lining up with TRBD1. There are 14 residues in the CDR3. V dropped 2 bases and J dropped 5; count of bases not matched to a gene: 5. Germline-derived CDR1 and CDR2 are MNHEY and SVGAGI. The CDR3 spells CASSYDRAGETQYF. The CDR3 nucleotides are TGTGCCAGCAGTTACGACAGGGCCGGTGAGACCCAGTACTTC.

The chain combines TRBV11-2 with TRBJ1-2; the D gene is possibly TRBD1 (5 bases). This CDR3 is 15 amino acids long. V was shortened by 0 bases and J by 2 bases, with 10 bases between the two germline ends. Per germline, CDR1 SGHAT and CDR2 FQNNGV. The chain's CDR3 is CASSLEWSGNYGYTF. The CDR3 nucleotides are TGTGCCAGCAGCTTAGAATGGTCAGGGAACTATGGCTACACCTTC. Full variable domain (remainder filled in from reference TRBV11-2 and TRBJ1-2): EAGVAQSPRYKIIEKRQSVAFWCNPISGHATLYWYQQILGQGPKLLIQFQNNGVVDDSQLPKDRFSAERLKGVDSTLKIQPAKLEDSAVYLCASSLEWSGNYGYTFGSGTRLTVV.

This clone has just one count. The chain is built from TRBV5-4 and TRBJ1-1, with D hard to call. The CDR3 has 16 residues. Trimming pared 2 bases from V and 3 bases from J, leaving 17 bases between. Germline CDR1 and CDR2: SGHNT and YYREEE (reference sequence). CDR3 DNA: TGTGCCAGCAGCTTACCGAGAGGAGGCGCGGACACTGAAGCTTTCTTT. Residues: CASSLPRGGADTEAFF.

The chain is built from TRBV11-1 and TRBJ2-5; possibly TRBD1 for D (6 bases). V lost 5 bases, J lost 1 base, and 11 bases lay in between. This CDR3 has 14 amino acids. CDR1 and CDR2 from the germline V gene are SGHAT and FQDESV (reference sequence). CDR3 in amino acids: CASSVDRTQETQYF. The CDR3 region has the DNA TGTGCCAGCAGCGTGGACAGAACCCAAGAGACCCAGTACTTC.